This paragraph covers one T cell receptor (beta chain) sequence. Its antigen target is currently unknown. The junction does not match germline at one end; this may be a read error. The data belong to a study of beta chain features in type 1 diabetes (dated by TCRdb to between 2018 and 2020). Background for the entire study: No differences in mean age, gender distribution, total cell number or subset yield were found between patients and healthy donors. Naive and central memory subsets were obtained from all 30 or so donors, but regulatory and stem cell-like memory subsets were isolated from only 8 patients and roughly eight healthy donors. In the study, TCRB repertoires of sorted circulating CD4+ T cell subsets from recently diagnosed type 1 diabetes patients were compared with those of matched healthy donors. Across all samples, approximately 100 million sorted cells were examined, and cell number per subset correlated strongly with RNA yield. What the authors observed across the whole study: Naive, central memory and regulatory TCRB repertoires appeared more similar among patients than among healthy donors. Fewer insertions and more nucleotide deletions at VDJ recombination sites were observed in patients with type 1 diabetes, implying thymic rearrangement abnormalities. Only small numbers of individuals were included in the HLA sub-analyses, which left unresolved whether HLA type had any influence on TCRB rearrangement. In all four CD4+ subsets, TCRB CDR3 length was moderately but significantly shorter in type 1 diabetes patients. Shorter templates might have been favored by PCR, but patient and control samples were amplified and corrected together, so both groups would have been affected equally by any skew. Sequencing cDNA rather than genomic DNA could over-represent highly expressing activated cells, although activation and CD3 levels did not differ between groups.

From each donor, a single peripheral blood sample of about 110 mL on average was drawn into heparinised tubes. Naive, central memory, regulatory and stem cell-like memory CD4+ T cells were sorted on a BD FACSAria II using a panel including CD45RO, CCR7, CD25, CD127, CD95 and CD27. Purity was above 98% for every sorted population. PBMCs were isolated right away by Lymphoprep density gradient centrifugation and were stained directly, without culture. To minimize batch effects, samples were stained and sorted in pairs, one healthy donor with one patient per experiment. The entire isolated RNA was reverse transcribed using the High Capacity cDNA Reverse Transcription Kit, and thus expressed TCRB transcripts were sequenced. For stem cell-like memory T cell samples, survey-depth immunoSEQ sequencing was used, averaging about 1 million total reads per sample. Sorted cells were lysed in RLT buffer, and RNA was extracted using DNase-treated RNeasy Micro or Mini kits according to cell number. To prevent cross-contamination, each cell subset was processed individually, whereas patient and healthy donor samples were processed jointly. TCRB sequences were amplified from cDNA with the immunoSEQ multiplex PCR, producing 87-bp fragments spanning the CDR3 region. Sequencing of the amplicons was done on the Illumina HiSeq platform. The authors' pipeline ran thus. PCR bias was corrected computationally using synthetic template baselines, and reads within Hamming distance 2 were collapsed, with unmergeable singletons discarded. Reads were aligned against IMGT so that V, D and J genes, CDR3 length and insertions or deletions at six rearrangement sites could be assigned. Within each subset, clonotype counts were normalized to the number of sorted cells before true diversity and Gini coefficients were calculated with the tcR R package. Repertoire sharing was quantified using the overlap coefficient calculated on TCRB nucleotide sequences. The source is immuneACCESS, and TCRdb retained only in-frame sequences with V and J called. Part of the clones is not carried over; for the studies checked, unresolved V genes explain less than half of this, and the remainder is unexplained. Clonal size and the V and J genes are those of that table, whereas D and trimming came from the DNA. The sample includes under 95,000 clones, with under 35% observed a single time. Over 0.4% of the sample lies in the top ten.

The germline V gene (reference sequence) yields SSHAT for CDR1 and FNYEAQ for CDR2. Inclusive of the bounding cysteine and phenylalanine, the CDR3 is 14 residues long. The DNA shown is the 42-base CDR3, in frame from base 1. Sample: stem cell memory CD4+ T cells from blood. The cell subset or site label here, explained by the study, means: stem cell-like memory CD4+ T cells. The V and J segments used are TRBV7-7 and TRBJ2-3; 7 of the junction bases match TRBD1. This TCR came from a woman under 30 in good health. CDR3 reads: CASSLRGLGGTQYF. In nucleotides, the sequence is TGTGCTAGCAGCTTAAGGGGGCTCGGCGGTACGCAGTATTTT.